This passage covers 21 T cell receptor beta chains from one sample sequenced in a study of T cells after yellow fever vaccination. TCRdb analysed the 5' RACE reads with MiXCR anew, one entry per CDR3 protein. The sample consists of some 400,000 distinct CDR3 sequences, roughly 6.2% of them appearing once. The input for sequencing was PBMCs, taken 5 days after the yellow fever booster vaccination. Receptor source: a young man who received the YFV17D yellow fever vaccine.

This clonotype was found a few times. Here the CDR3 reads CASSPGLAGIAKNIQYF. CDR3 nucleotides: TGTGCCAGCAGCCCGGGACTAGCGGGAATAGCCAAAAACATTCAGTACTTC. The rearrangement joins TRBV7-2 to TRBJ2-4, with 13 bases aligning to TRBD2. After removal of 5 bases from V and 0 bases from J, the junction contained 4 bases not matched to a gene. Per the germline V gene, CDR1 is SGHTA and CDR2 is FQGNSA. This CDR3 has 17 residues.

This clonotype has ten or more counts. J is TRBJ2-7 and V is TRBV12-3 or TRBV12-4; TRBD1 aligns across 8 bases. This CDR3 has 15 residues. Trimming at V came to 2 bases and at J to 3 bases, leaving 6 bases not matched to a gene. The CDR3 region has the DNA TGTGCCAGCAGTTTAACCGGGACAGGTGACTACGAGCAGTACTTC. This encodes CASSLTGTGDYEQYF.

The table lists this clonotype with many counts. The V call is TRBV7-9, the J call TRBJ2-5; maybe TRBD1 (5 bases). V shed 2 bases and J shed 5 bases, with 12 bases lying between them. CDR1 is SEHNR, CDR2 FQNEAQ, per germline (reference sequence). The CDR3 contains 14 residues. Here the CDR3 DNA reads TGTGCCAGCAGCTTACAGGGATTTTGGGAGACCCAGTACTTC. Protein: CASSLQGFWETQYF. Using reference TRBV7-9 and TRBJ2-5 for the parts outside the CDR3, the full variable domain is DTGVSQNPRHKITKRGQNVTFRCDPISEHNRLYWYRQTLGQGPEFLTYFQNEAQLEKSRLLSDRFSAERPKGSFSTLEIQRTEQGDSAMYLCASSLQGFWETQYFGPGTRLLVL.

This clonotype occurred many times. The J gene is TRBJ2-3, the V gene TRBV10-3; possibly TRBD1 or TRBD2 for D (6 bases each). The CDR3 has 13 amino acids. The V gene's germline CDR1 is ENHRY and CDR2 SYGVKD. V shed 10 bases and J shed 0 bases, with 11 bases lying between them. DNA of the CDR3: TGTGCCAGTACAGGGACTAGCACAGATACGCAGTATTTT. Encoded protein: CASTGTSTDTQYF.

A few counts support this clonotype. This CDR3 is CASRRGNGELFF. The CDR3 DNA sequence: TGCGCCAGCAGGAGGGGTAACGGGGAGCTGTTTTTT. The chain couples TRBV5-1 to TRBJ2-2; either TRBD1 or TRBD2 may fit D (5 bases each). This CDR3 contains 12 residues. V lost 5 bases, J lost 7 bases, and 9 bases lay in between. The V gene's germline CDR1 is SGHRS and CDR2 YFSETQ. The full variable domain, completed using reference TRBV5-1 and TRBJ2-2, is KAGVTQTPRYLIKTRGQQVTLSCSPISGHRSVSWYQQTPGQGLQFLFEYFSETQRNKGNFPGRFSGRQFSNSRSEMNVSTLELGDSALYLCASRRGNGELFFGEGSRLTVL.

The V and J genes are TRBV28 and TRBJ2-1; 9 nucleotides align to TRBD2. The CDR3 is 13 amino acids. J lost 8 bases, V lost 6 bases, and 5 bases had no gene match. CDR1 and CDR2 from the germline V gene are MDHEN and SYDVKM. The CDR3 reads CASRVAGAHEQFF. The CDR3 DNA is TGTGCCAGCAGGGTAGCGGGAGCGCATGAGCAGTTCTTC.

At least ten counts were recorded for this clonotype. This chain joins TRBV7-9 and TRBJ1-1; D might be TRBD1 (6 bases). The germline V gene encodes CDR1 SEHNR and CDR2 FQNEAQ (reference sequence). The CDR3 is made up of 15 amino acids. The V end was cut by 6 bases, the J end by 0 bases, with 14 bases between. Written as DNA, the CDR3 is TGTGCCAGCAGTATAGGCCAGGGGATGAACACTGAAGCTTTCTTT. Residues: CASSIGQGMNTEAFF. The variable domain in full, completed from reference TRBV7-9 and TRBJ1-1, reads DTGVSQNPRHKITKRGQNVTFRCDPISEHNRLYWYRQTLGQGPEFLTYFQNEAQLEKSRLLSDRFSAERPKGSFSTLEIQRTEQGDSAMYLCASSIGQGMNTEAFFGQGTRLTVV.

This clonotype was recorded many times. This chain uses TRBV11-1 with TRBJ1-6, with a tentative D call TRBD1 (5 bases). This CDR3 comprises 18 residues. Looked up from germline, CDR1 is SGHAT and CDR2 is FQDESV (reference sequence). The V and J ends lost 5 bases and 1 base respectively, with 18 bases between them. The CDR3 coding sequence is TGTGCCAGCAGCCCGAAAACGGGGCTAAGGTCCTATAATTCACCCCTCCACTTT. Translation: CASSPKTGLRSYNSPLHF.

V and J are TRBV6-2 or TRBV6-3 and TRBJ1-5; possibly TRBD1 for D (6 bases). Trimming stripped 9 bases from V and 5 bases from J, with 14 bases between. The CDR3 totals 13 residues. Germline assignment: CDR1 MNHEY and CDR2 SVGEGT. CDR3 sequence: CASCTGLYQPQHF. In DNA form, the CDR3 reads TGTGCCAGTTGTACAGGGCTCTATCAGCCCCAGCATTTT.

This clonotype was found a few times. J is TRBJ2-3 and V is TRBV24-1; no firm D call. CDR3 size: 14 residues. Trimming left V 3 bases short and J 3 bases short, with 9 bases between. Germline V CDR1 and CDR2: KGHDR, SFDVKD. The CDR3: CATSDAAGTDTQYF. CDR3 coding DNA: TGTGCCACCAGTGATGCCGCCGGGACAGATACGCAGTATTTT.

This clonotype was observed a few times. The chain joins TRBV6-1 to TRBJ2-7; no reliable D call. V was trimmed by 6 bases and J by 0 bases, leaving 18 bases between them. In germline, CDR1 is MNHNS, CDR2 SASEGT. The CDR3 extends over 16 amino acids. The CDR3 coding sequence is TGTGCCAGCAGGTCCGTGGGGTCCGTAAGCTCCTACGAGCAGTACTTC. Protein: CASRSVGSVSSYEQYF.

The chain joins TRBV7-9 to TRBJ2-7, with 9 bases fitting TRBD2. V lost 4 bases and J lost 1; bases outside the gene matches: 8. The CDR3 consists of 16 residues. CDR1 and CDR2 (germline): SEHNR, FQNEAQ (reference sequence). This chain's CDR3 is CASSSSGTSRSYEQYF. The CDR3 bases are TGTGCCAGCAGCTCCTCCGGGACTAGCCGTTCCTACGAGCAGTACTTC.

This clonotype was observed a few times. The chain recombines TRBV29-1 with TRBJ2-3; TRBD1 agrees at 8 bases. CDR1 and CDR2 from the germline V gene are SQVTM and ANQGSEA. Unmatched junction bases numbered 3, after V lost 7 bases and J lost 0 bases. This CDR3 has 13 amino acids. CDR3 loop: CSARTGSTDTQYF. The CDR3 region has the DNA TGCAGCGCCAGGACAGGGAGCACAGATACGCAGTATTTT.

This clonotype was seen at least ten times. The chain links TRBV5-1 to TRBJ2-7; the D is unclear. Trimming took off 0 bases at V and 0 bases at J, with 16 bases between the two ends. Germline assignment: CDR1 SGHRS and CDR2 YFSETQ. The CDR3 loop spans 17 amino acids. The CDR3: CASSLAALDPSSYEQYF. CDR3 sequence (DNA): TGCGCCAGCAGCTTGGCCGCGCTGGACCCGAGCTCCTACGAGCAGTACTTC.

There are many counts of this clonotype. The chain has TRBV12-3 or TRBV12-4 and TRBJ2-7; D gene uncertain. The CDR3 consists of 11 residues. V lost 6 bases and J lost 4, with 7 bases in between. The CDR3 spells CASSRRYEQYF. CDR3 nucleotides: TGTGCCAGCAGCCGTCGATACGAGCAGTACTTC.

This clonotype was recorded a few times. The gene calls are TRBV5-1 and TRBJ1-2; tentative D call: TRBD1 (5 bases). Per the germline V gene, CDR1 is SGHRS and CDR2 is YFSETQ. Trimming stripped 6 bases from V and 4 bases from J, with 22 bases between. The CDR3 consists of 16 residues. The CDR3: CASMVDGTERSYGYTF. DNA for the CDR3: TGCGCCAGCATGGTTGACGGGACGGAGCGGAGCTATGGCTACACCTTC.

This clonotype was counted many times. The genes are TRBV5-5 and TRBJ1-5, with D possibly TRBD1 on 5 matching bases. Germline CDR1 and CDR2: SGHKS and YYEKEE (reference sequence). The CDR3 runs to 16 residues. The V end lost 0 bases, the J end lost 1 base, and 11 bases lay between the germline ends. The CDR3 loop is CASSLEEGISNQPQHF. The CDR3 DNA reads TGTGCCAGCAGCTTGGAAGAGGGGATCAGCAATCAGCCCCAGCATTTT.

This clonotype was observed many times. This rearrangement joins TRBV20-1 to TRBJ1-4; tentative D call: TRBD1 (6 bases). This CDR3 contains 13 residues. Germline loops: CDR1 DFQATT, CDR2 SNEGSKA (reference sequence). The V end was cut by 4 bases, the J end by 6 bases, with 12 bases between. The CDR3 coding sequence is TGCAGTGCTAAATCAGGGGTACATGAAAAACTGTTTTTT. Protein: CSAKSGVHEKLFF.

This clonotype was detected ten times or more. The CDR3 region is CSARPDAYEQYF. As DNA, the CDR3 is TGCAGTGCTAGACCAGACGCGTACGAGCAGTACTTC. The rearrangement links TRBV20-1 to TRBJ2-7; D remains ambiguous. Germline CDR1 reads DFQATT; CDR2 reads SNEGSKA (reference sequence). Deletions cut 2 bases from V and 4 bases from J, with 9 bases between. CDR3 length equals 12 residues.

The chain has TRBV5-6 and TRBJ2-5, with 7 bases fitting TRBD2. Germline assignment: CDR1 SGHDT and CDR2 YYEEEE. The CDR3 length is 15 residues. V was clipped by 1 base and J by 1 base; unmatched bases: 4. This CDR3 reads CASSLRTSAQETQYF. For the CDR3, the DNA is TGTGCCAGCAGCTTGAGAACTAGCGCCCAAGAGACCCAGTACTTC.

Only a few counts were recorded for this clonotype. The chain is built from TRBV20-1 and TRBJ2-1; 11 nucleotides agree with TRBD2. Losses at the gene ends were 5 bases for V and 9 bases for J; bases not matched to a gene: 12. This CDR3 spans 15 amino acids. The germline CDR1 and CDR2 sequences are DFQATT and SNEGSKA (reference sequence). The CDR3 DNA reads as TGCAGTGCTGATTATTTAGCGGGAGGGCCTACTGAGCAGTTCTTC. Translating it yields CSADYLAGGPTEQFF.